The 20 T cell receptor beta chains below come from one sample, sequenced in a study of cytomegalovirus exposure and HLA in healthy donors (dated by TCRdb to the late 2010s). Library preparation used the immunoSEQ multiplex PCR assay. For the multiplex PCR, a mixture combining 60 forward primers for TCR Vbeta segments and 13 reverse primers for TCR Jbeta segments was used. The clones in this table, taken by TCRdb from immuneACCESS, are in-frame only. Not every clone is retained; where verified, under half of the shortfall comes from an unresolved V gene, and the cause of the rest is unknown. This sample lists roughly 45,000 clones; 45% to 60% were detected once. The ten biggest clones cover approximately 5.6% of the sample. Sequenced: PBMCs. These receptors were collected from a man aged 60 to 75 in good health and CMV-seronegative.

This clone was seen more than once but under ten times. The chain carries TRBV19 and TRBJ2-1; perhaps TRBD2 as D (6 bases). The CDR3 runs 13 residues. Trimming shortened V by 7 bases and J by 6 bases, and 13 bases separated the two germline ends. Germline V lookup: CDR1 LNHDA, CDR2 SQIVND (reference sequence). The CDR3 nucleotides are TGTGCCAGTACCAACGGGAGAGGCAATGAGCAGTTCTTC. Its translation is CASTNGRGNEQFF.

The CDR3 DNA follows: TGTGCCAGCAGCCTACAGGGTATCGGCGATACGCAGTATTTT. It encodes CASSLQGIGDTQYF. The V and J genes are TRBV7-9 and TRBJ2-3; tentatively, D is TRBD1 (6 bases). The V gene's germline CDR1 is SEHNR and CDR2 FQNEAQ (reference sequence). The length of the CDR3 is 14 residues. With 5 bases removed from V and 6 bases from J, the gap between germline ends came to 15 bases.

The chain carries TRBV19 and TRBJ1-1, with unresolved D. The germline V gene encodes CDR1 LNHDA and CDR2 SQIVND (reference sequence). V gave up 5 bases and J gave up 1 base, with 8 bases separating them. The CDR3 spans 13 residues. CDR3 DNA sequence: TGTGCCAGTAGTTTACCTAAGAACACTGAAGCTTTCTTT. As protein: CASSLPKNTEAFF.

The chain combines TRBV27 with TRBJ2-7, with D maybe TRBD1 (5 bases). This CDR3 contains 11 residues. With 7 bases removed from V and 5 bases from J, the gap between germline ends came to 9 bases. CDR1 and CDR2 (germline): MNHEY, SMNVEV (reference sequence). CDR3 in DNA: TGTGCCAGCAATAGGGGAAACGAGCAGTACTTC. This gives the protein CASNRGNEQYF.

The V call is TRBV6-4, the J call TRBJ1-2, with 9 bases aligning to TRBD1. Trimming took 6 bases from V and 4 from J; bases not matched to a gene: 15. This CDR3 region has 17 residues. The germline V gene encodes CDR1 MRHNA and CDR2 SNTAGT. The CDR3 loop is CASSPHLNRGPGYGYTF. In DNA, the CDR3 is TGTGCCAGCAGCCCTCACTTAAACAGGGGGCCGGGCTATGGCTACACCTTC.

The chain couples TRBV30 to TRBJ1-1, with 9 bases matching TRBD1. Looked up from germline, CDR1 is GTSNPN and CDR2 is SVGIG (reference sequence). The CDR3 is 13 residues long. CDR3 coding DNA: TGTGCACACAGGGGGCGGTCGGACACTGAAGCTTTCTTT. This translates into CAHRGRSDTEAFF.

There are a few counts of this clone. The chain recombines TRBV25-1 with TRBJ2-1; perhaps TRBD1 as D (9 bases). V lost 7 bases and J 5 bases, leaving 18 bases between the germline ends. Germline lookup yields CDR1 MGHDK and CDR2 SYGVNS. The CDR3 is made up of 15 amino acids. The CDR3 nucleotides are TGTGCCAGCACCGGGAGGGACAGGGCCGACAATGAGCAGTTCTTC. Translation gives CASTGRDRADNEQFF.

This chain uses TRBV10-3 with TRBJ1-1; D is undetermined. Germline assignment: CDR1 ENHRY and CDR2 SYGVKD. The V end was cut by 3 bases, the J end by 1 base, with 6 bases between. This CDR3 is 13 amino acids long. As DNA, the CDR3 is TGTGCCATCAGTGATGTCGGGAACACTGAAGCTTTCTTT. Translation: CAISDVGNTEAFF.

The chain links TRBV4-1 to TRBJ2-7; 7 nucleotides line up with TRBD1. CDR1 and CDR2 (germline): MGHRA, YSYEKL. The CDR3 is made up of 16 amino acids. V shed 0 bases, J shed 3 bases, and the junction held 8 bases outside the gene matches. CDR3 residues: CASSQDLKTGFYEQYF. In DNA, the CDR3 is TGCGCCAGCAGCCAAGATCTTAAGACAGGGTTCTACGAGCAGTACTTC.

J is TRBJ2-1 and V is TRBV1; the D call in the table, TRBD2, was not verified against the DNA. TRBV1 is an annotated pseudogene. This CDR3 contains 17 residues. The CDR3 loop is CTSSLCLTSGSNWEQFF. CDR3 in DNA: TGCACCAGCAGCCTCTGTTTGACTAGCGGGAGTAACTGGGAGCAGTTCTTC.

The genes are TRBV6-1 and TRBJ1-4; TRBD1 agrees at 9 bases. The CDR3 is 14 residues long. CDR1 is MNHNS and CDR2 is SASEGT in the germline V gene. V was pared by 7 bases and J by 8 bases, with 8 bases of the junction left unmatched. CDR3 nucleotide sequence: TGTGCCAGCACTAAGGGACAGGGAGGAGAAAAACTGTTTTTT. This encodes CASTKGQGGEKLFF.

In nucleotides, the CDR3 is TGCGCCAGCAGCTTGGGGTCCGGGGGGCTTTACGAGCAGTACTTC. It is translated as CASSLGSGGLYEQYF. The chain couples TRBV5-1 to TRBJ2-7; TRBD2 is a possible D gene (7 bases). The CDR3 runs to 15 residues. Germline CDR1 SGHRS, CDR2 YFSETQ. The V and J ends lost 0 bases and 4 bases respectively, with 14 bases between them.

This clone was detected only a few times. The rearrangement links TRBV4-2 to TRBJ2-3; D is uncertain. This CDR3 is 16 amino acids long. Trimming removed 6 bases from V and 0 bases from J, with 16 bases in between. The germline CDR1 and CDR2 sequences are LGHNA and YNFKEQ. The CDR3 region is CASRQNTAASTDTQYF. The CDR3 nucleotides read TGTGCCAGCAGGCAGAACACCGCGGCTAGCACAGATACGCAGTATTTT.

This clone appeared a single time. The chain recombines TRBV10-3 with TRBJ2-3; TRBD2 matches 9 bases. CDR1 and CDR2 (germline): ENHRY, SYGVKD. With V trimmed by 4 bases and J by 4 bases, 9 bases remained unmatched. There are 16 residues in the CDR3. The CDR3 protein is CAISGTGLAVADTQYF. As DNA, the CDR3 is TGTGCCATCAGTGGGACGGGACTAGCAGTCGCAGATACGCAGTATTTT.

The chain carries TRBV2 and TRBJ1-5, with D unresolved. Trimming took 2 bases from V and 0 from J, leaving 5 bases between them. Germline V gives CDR1 SNHLY, CDR2 FYNNEI. The CDR3 totals 14 residues. The CDR3 sequence: CASSESDSNQPQHF. For the CDR3, the DNA is TGTGCCAGCAGTGAATCAGATAGCAATCAGCCCCAGCATTTT.

A note on this clone: Other DNA sequences of this sample code for an identical CDR3. This chain links TRBV19 with TRBJ2-7; perhaps TRBD2 as D (6 bases). Germline lookup yields CDR1 LNHDA and CDR2 SQIVND (reference sequence). This CDR3 comprises 15 residues. The V and J ends lost 4 bases and 2 bases respectively, with 15 bases between them. CDR3 sequence: CASSSGGLAAYEQYF. CDR3 bases: TGTGCCAGTAGTAGTGGAGGGCTAGCCGCCTACGAGCAGTACTTC.

This chain uses TRBV29-1 with TRBJ2-1, with TRBD2 identical over 14 bases. V lost 2 bases to trimming and J lost 3 bases; unmatched junction nucleotides: 9. Germline CDR1 SQVTM, CDR2 ANQGSEA. The CDR3 contains 18 residues. This chain's CDR3 is CSVEPSGLAGGIYNEQFF. The CDR3 DNA reads TGCAGCGTTGAACCATCTGGACTAGCGGGAGGAATCTACAATGAGCAGTTCTTC.

About this clone itself: A junction end diverges from the germline sequence, so it may reflect a read error. The J gene is TRBJ2-7, the V gene TRBV7-8; D is possibly TRBD1 (6 bases). The CDR3 has 14 residues. CDR1 is SGHVS, CDR2 FQNEAQ, per germline. The CDR3 spells CASSRSTPPNQGHF. The CDR3 DNA follows: TGTGCCAGCAGTCGTTCGACTCCACCGAACCAGGGGCACTTC.

The chain joins TRBV2 to TRBJ1-2, with TRBD1 matching 8 bases. This CDR3 is built from 14 residues. Germline V gene data show CDR1 as SNHLY and CDR2 as FYNNEI. J lost 4 bases, V lost 6 bases, and 7 bases had no gene match. CDR3 DNA: TGTGCCAGCAGGCCGACAGGGGTTACCTATGGCTACACCTTC. Amino acid sequence: CASRPTGVTYGYTF.

V gene TRBV4-3 combines with J gene TRBJ2-6; no clear D gene. V lost 0 bases, J lost 0 bases, and 3 bases lay in between. This CDR3 is 15 amino acids long. Germline V gene sequence: CDR1 LGHNA, CDR2 YSLEER. The CDR3 here is CASSQDLSGANVLTF. Here the CDR3 DNA reads TGCGCCAGCAGCCAAGATCTCTCTGGGGCCAACGTCCTGACTTTC.